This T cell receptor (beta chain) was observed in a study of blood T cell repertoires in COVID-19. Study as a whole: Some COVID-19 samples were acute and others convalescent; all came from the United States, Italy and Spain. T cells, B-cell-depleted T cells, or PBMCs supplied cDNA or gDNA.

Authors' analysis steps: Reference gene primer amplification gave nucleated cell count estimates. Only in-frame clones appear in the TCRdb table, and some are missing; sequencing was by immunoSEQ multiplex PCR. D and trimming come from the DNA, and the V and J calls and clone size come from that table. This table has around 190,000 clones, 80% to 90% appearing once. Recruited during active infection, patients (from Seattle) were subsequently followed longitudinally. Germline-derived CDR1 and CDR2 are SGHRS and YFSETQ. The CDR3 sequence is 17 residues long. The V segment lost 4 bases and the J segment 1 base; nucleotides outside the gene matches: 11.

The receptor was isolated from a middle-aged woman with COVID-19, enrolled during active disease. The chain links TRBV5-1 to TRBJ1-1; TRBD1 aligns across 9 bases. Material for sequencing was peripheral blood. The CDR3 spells CASSPNRDRASNTEAFF. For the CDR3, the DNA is TGCGCCAGCAGCCCAAACCGGGACAGGGCCTCGAACACTGAAGCTTTCTTT.